This TCR beta chain derives from a study of blood T cell repertoires in COVID-19. Study-wide context: Sample material is recorded as cDNA or gDNA derived from T cells, B-cell-depleted T cells, or PBMCs.

Trimming cost V 1 base and J 4 bases, with 4 bases left between them. Germline lookup yields CDR1 SGHRS and CDR2 YFSETQ. The CDR3 covers 12 residues. TCRdb's table, derived via immunoSEQ multiplex PCR, lists solely in-frame clones and lacks some. The sample lists tens of thousands of clones; about four fifths were seen once. The chain joins TRBV5-1 to TRBJ2-3; D uncertain. The receptor was isolated from an elderly man with COVID-19, enrolled during active disease. Input material: peripheral blood. DNA of the CDR3: TGCGCCAGCAGCTTGTCCGCAGATACGCAGTATTTT. It yields the protein CASSLSADTQYF.